The entry that follows covers one T cell receptor beta chain sequence. The data were obtained in a study of blood T cell repertoires in COVID-19. Study-level information: The United States, Italy and Spain supplied acute and convalescent COVID-19 samples. Nucleic acid was either cDNA or gDNA, and it came from T cells, B-cell-depleted T cells, or PBMCs.

The CDR3 totals 14 residues. The data were produced by immunoSEQ multiplex PCR, yet TCRdb's version contains in-frame clones alone and is incomplete. The data show a few hundred thousand clones, with around 87% seen just once and roughly a tenth held by the top ten. The material sequenced was PBMCs or T cells enriched from blood (not recorded which). This chain connects TRBV21-1 to TRBJ2-7; TRBD1 reflects the table's D call only, with no check against the DNA. TRBV21-1 is a pseudogene segment. The TCR was taken from a woman aged 45-60 years who had recovered from COVID-19. CDR3 sequence (DNA): TGTGCCAGTTTCGGACAGGGACGGATCTACGAGCAGTACTTC. It is translated as CASFGQGRIYEQYF.